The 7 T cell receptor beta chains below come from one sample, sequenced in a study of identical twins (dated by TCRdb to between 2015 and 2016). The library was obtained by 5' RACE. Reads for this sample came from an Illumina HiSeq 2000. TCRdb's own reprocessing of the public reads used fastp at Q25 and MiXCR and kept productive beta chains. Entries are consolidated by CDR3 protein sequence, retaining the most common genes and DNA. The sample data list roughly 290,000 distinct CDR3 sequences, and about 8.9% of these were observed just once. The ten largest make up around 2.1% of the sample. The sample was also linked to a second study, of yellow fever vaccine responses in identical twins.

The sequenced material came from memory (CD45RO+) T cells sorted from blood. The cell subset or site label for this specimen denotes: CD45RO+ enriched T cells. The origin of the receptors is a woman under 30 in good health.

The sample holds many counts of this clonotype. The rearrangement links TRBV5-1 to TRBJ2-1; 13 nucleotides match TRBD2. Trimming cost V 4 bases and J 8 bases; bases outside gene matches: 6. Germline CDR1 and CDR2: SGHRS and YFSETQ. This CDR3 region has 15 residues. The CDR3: CASSEGTSGNYEQFF. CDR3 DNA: TGCGCCAGCAGCGAAGGGACTAGCGGGAACTATGAGCAGTTCTTC.

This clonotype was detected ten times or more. The CDR3 coding sequence is TGTGCCAGCAGGGGTAGGCTATTAGGGACAGATACGCAGTATTTT. It codes for CASRGRLLGTDTQYF. The chain has TRBV28 and TRBJ2-3; the D is unclear. V lost 6 bases to trimming and J lost 3 bases, with 16 bases between them. This CDR3 region has 15 residues. Germline lookup yields CDR1 MDHEN and CDR2 SYDVKM.

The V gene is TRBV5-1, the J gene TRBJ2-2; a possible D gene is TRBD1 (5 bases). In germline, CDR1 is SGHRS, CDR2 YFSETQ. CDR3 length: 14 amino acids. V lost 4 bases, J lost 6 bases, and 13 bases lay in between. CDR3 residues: CASSGTLGAGELFF. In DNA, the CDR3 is TGCGCCAGCAGCGGCACGTTAGGGGCCGGGGAGCTGTTTTTT.

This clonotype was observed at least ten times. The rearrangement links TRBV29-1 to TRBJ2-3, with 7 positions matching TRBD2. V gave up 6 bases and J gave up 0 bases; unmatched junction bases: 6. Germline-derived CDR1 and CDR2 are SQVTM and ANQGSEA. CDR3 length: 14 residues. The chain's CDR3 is CSVPWGGSTDTQYF. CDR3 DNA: TGCAGCGTCCCTTGGGGGGGTAGCACAGATACGCAGTATTTT.

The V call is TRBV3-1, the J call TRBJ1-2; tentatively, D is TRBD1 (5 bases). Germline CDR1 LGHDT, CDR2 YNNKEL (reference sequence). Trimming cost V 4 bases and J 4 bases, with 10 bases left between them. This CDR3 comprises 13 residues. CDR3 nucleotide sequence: TGTGCCAGCAGCCGGGACTGGGTCTATGGCTACACCTTC. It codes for CASSRDWVYGYTF.

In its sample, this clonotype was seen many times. The CDR3 here is CASSLAAGSQPQHF. For the CDR3, the DNA is TGTGCCAGCAGTTTAGCGGCAGGGAGTCAGCCCCAGCATTTT. The chain joins TRBV27 to TRBJ1-5; TRBD1 is a possible D gene (5 bases). The CDR3 length is 14 residues. CDR1 is MNHEY, CDR2 SMNVEV, per germline (reference sequence). V lost 2 bases to trimming and J lost 6 bases, with 11 bases between them.

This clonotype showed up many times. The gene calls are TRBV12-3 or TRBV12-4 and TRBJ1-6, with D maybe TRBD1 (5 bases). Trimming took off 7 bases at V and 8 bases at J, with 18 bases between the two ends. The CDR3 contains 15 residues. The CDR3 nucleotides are TGTGCCAGCACCGCGGACACTTTACGGGATTCACCCCTCCACTTT. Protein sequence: CASTADTLRDSPLHF.